Presented here are 4 T cell receptor beta chains from one specimen sequenced in a study of blood T cell repertoires in COVID-19. TCRdb's copy holds only in-frame clones and misses some; the assay was immunoSEQ multiplex PCR. The table records about 180,000 clones, 75% to 80% of them present only once. Material: peripheral blood. These receptors all come from a woman between 65 and 79 years old with acute or convalescent COVID-19.

This chain joins TRBV6-5 and TRBJ2-2, with 12 positions matching TRBD2. The ends lost 6 bases at V and 6 bases at J; junction bases unmatched: 5. CDR1 is MNHEY, CDR2 SVGAGI, per germline. The CDR3 covers 15 residues. The CDR3 sequence is CASRTSGRNSGELFF. In DNA form, the CDR3 reads TGTGCCAGCAGAACTAGCGGGAGGAATTCCGGGGAGCTGTTTTTT.

DNA of the CDR3: TGCGCCAGCAGCTTGGTGGGACTAGCGGGAGGGGAGGAGCAGTTCTTC. It is translated as CASSLVGLAGGEEQFF. The chain carries TRBV5-1 and TRBJ2-1; 16 positions match TRBD2. The CDR3 runs 16 residues. With V trimmed by 0 bases and J by 10 bases, 4 bases remained unmatched. Germline V CDR1 and CDR2: SGHRS, YFSETQ. The full variable domain, its missing parts supplied by reference TRBV5-1 and TRBJ2-1, is KAGVTQTPRYLIKTRGQQVTLSCSPISGHRSVSWYQQTPGQGLQFLFEYFSETQRNKGNFPGRFSGRQFSNSRSEMNVSTLELGDSALYLCASSLVGLAGGEEQFFGPGTRLTVL.

The V and J genes are TRBV3-1 (or the pseudogene TRBV3-2) and TRBJ2-1; tentative D call: TRBD1 (6 bases). This CDR3 region has 12 residues. In germline, CDR1 is LGHDT, CDR2 YNNKEL (reference sequence). Trimming shortened V by 2 bases and J by 9 bases, and 8 bases separated the two germline ends. Written as DNA, the CDR3 is TGTGCCAGCAGCCAACGAGGGGGTGAGCAGTTCTTC. It codes for CASSQRGGEQFF.

This clone was seen only once. V gene TRBV4-1 combines with J gene TRBJ1-1, with unresolved D. V was cut by 4 bases and J by 3 bases, with 15 bases left in between. The CDR3 extends over 15 amino acids. Per the germline V gene, CDR1 is MGHRA and CDR2 is YSYEKL. CDR3 nucleotide sequence: TGCGCCAGCAGCCTAATAAGACAACTCCACACTGAAGCTTTCTTT. It codes for CASSLIRQLHTEAFF.